These T cell receptor beta chains were read from a single sample in a study of blood T cell repertoires in COVID-19. Measured with immunoSEQ multiplex PCR; TCRdb has only the in-frame clones, and not every one. The sample has about 260,000 clones; about 87% are singletons. Sequences were obtained from peripheral blood. The receptors here all came from a middle-aged woman with acute or convalescent COVID-19. Each CDR3 is given with its conserved first and last residue. Fields, in order: V gene, J gene, clone size, CDR3 protein. Where a row states a size, it is once, few, many or the class of an expanded clone; other rows omit it.

TRBV5-1	TRBJ2-3	once	CASSAGGSTDTQYF
TRBV11-2	TRBJ1-2	NA	CASRPTGGRGSYGYTF
TRBV12-5	TRBJ1-1	few	CASGLSGQGHGTEAFF
TRBV5-4	TRBJ1-2	once	CASSPTGYSGYTF
TRBV7-2	TRBJ1-2	NA	CASSPDRGGGYTF
TRBV7-2	TRBJ1-6	NA	CASSSTGADNSPLHF
TRBV3-1/TRBV3-2	TRBJ1-2	NA	CASSQDPGSYGYTF
TRBV28	TRBJ1-6	NA	CASSQDSLYNSPLHF
TRBV11-2	TRBJ1-6	NA	CASSFRGRYNSPLHF
TRBV4-2	TRBJ1-5	few	CASSQDWSGEQPQHF
TRBV25-1	TRBJ1-1	few	CASSTQDRVEAFF
TRBV5-5	TRBJ1-5	NA	CASSFGQGQQPQHF
TRBV5-1	TRBJ1-5	NA	CASSLGEKGQPQHF
TRBV30	TRBJ1-2	NA	CAWSLTGVGYTF
TRBV19	TRBJ2-2	NA	CASGPRTGTGYTGELFF
TRBV10-3	TRBJ1-2	NA	CAINSGSNGYTF
TRBV6-1	TRBJ2-5	NA	CASSEAVLAGGPRETQYF
TRBV10-3	TRBJ1-6	NA	CAISTDRLGGPLHF
TRBV25-1	TRBJ1-1	few	CASSEYSQGVVTEAFF
TRBV2	TRBJ2-2	once	CASSELTGGLMTGELFF
TRBV7-2	TRBJ1-4	NA	CASSLGPSDNEKLFF
TRBV7-2	TRBJ1-2	few	CASSFDIDYGYTF
TRBV24-1	TRBJ2-1	NA	CATSDYRDRGHEQFF
TRBV5-1	TRBJ2-1	NA	CASSTGTGIYNEQFF
TRBV4-1	TRBJ1-3	once	CASSQDVVRRGAAGNTIYF
TRBV5-3	TRBJ2-4	NA	CALAGASGGRGARRRYF
TRBV6-1	TRBJ2-2	NA	CASSEDWSGGDTGELFF
TRBV10-3	TRBJ1-3	NA	CAISEDRTGNTIYF
TRBV6-6	TRBJ2-3	NA	CASSYGGGVGTDTQYF
TRBV3-1/TRBV3-2	TRBJ1-5	NA	CASSPGHFTHSNQPQHF
TRBV11-2	TRBJ2-3	NA	CASSLDHWGVSTDTQYF
TRBV13	TRBJ1-1	NA	CASSPWNTEAFF
TRBV5-6	TRBJ1-2	once	CASSPRTFNGYTF
TRBV24-1	TRBJ2-1	NA	CATSDSGGADEQFF
TRBV7-7	TRBJ1-1	NA	CASSSSGVTEAFF
TRBV7-9	TRBJ1-2	NA	CASSSLTGIYGYTF
TRBV4-1	TRBJ2-5	NA	CASSQGTGGETQYF
TRBV5-8	TRBJ1-5	NA	CASSLDDYQPQHF
TRBV6-5	TRBJ1-2	NA	CASSPEAGGNYGYTF
TRBV5-1	TRBJ1-2	NA	CASSSQPTSRVGYGYTF
TRBV27	TRBJ2-2	once	CASSYLTGGELFF
TRBV10-1	TRBJ2-2	once	CASSELAGGPEYPPGELFF
TRBV2	TRBJ2-5	NA	CASIAGGRGTQYF
TRBV4-1	TRBJ2-2	NA	CASSQVPRGRSDGELFF
TRBV5-1	TRBJ1-3	NA	CASSLAGQGAGNTIYF
TRBV15	TRBJ1-2	NA	CATSQDRGNYGYTF
TRBV30	TRBJ1-4	NA	CAWKVAGDHEKLFF
TRBV25-1	TRBJ1-1	NA	CASTPWAGDEAFF
TRBV10-3	TRBJ1-1	NA	CATGGFTEAFF
TRBV7-9	TRBJ1-6	once	CASSLGSTAPTGSPLHF
TRBV6-6	TRBJ1-1	NA	CASSQGNTEAFF
TRBV30	TRBJ1-1	NA	CAWNRGGTEAFF
TRBV29-1	TRBJ1-2	NA	CSVEFRGGGYGYTF